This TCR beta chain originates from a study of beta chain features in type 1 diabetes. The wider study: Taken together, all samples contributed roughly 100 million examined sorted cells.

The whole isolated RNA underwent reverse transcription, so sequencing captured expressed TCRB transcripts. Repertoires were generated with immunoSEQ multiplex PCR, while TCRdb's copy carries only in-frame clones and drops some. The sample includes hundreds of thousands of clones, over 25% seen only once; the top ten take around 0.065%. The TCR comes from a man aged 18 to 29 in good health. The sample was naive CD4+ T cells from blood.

The CDR3 coding sequence is TGTGCCAGTGAGCAGTGGGGAGAGCAGTTCTTC. It encodes CASEQWGEQFF. The chain combines TRBV19 with TRBJ2-1, with D unclear. The CDR3 sequence is 11 residues long. CDR1 and CDR2 from the germline V gene are LNHDA and SQIVND (reference sequence). Trimming shortened V by 8 bases and J by 10 bases, and 12 bases separated the two germline ends. The full variable domain, rest sourced from reference TRBV19 and TRBJ2-1, is DGGITQSPKYLFRKEGQNVTLSCEQNLNHDAMYWYRQDPGQGLRLIYYSQIVNDFQKGDIAEGYSVSREKKESFPLTVTSAQKNPTAFYLCASEQWGEQFFGPGTRLTVL.